The entry that follows covers one T cell receptor beta chain sequence. The antigen remains unidentified. These data are taken from a study of T cell responses to AZD1222 COVID-19 vaccine. TCRdb's table, derived via immunoSEQ multiplex PCR, lists solely in-frame clones and lacks some. The data hold some 150,000 clones, with 92% observed a single time. Per the germline V gene, CDR1 is SGHTS and CDR2 is YDEGEE. Trimming took 7 bases from V and 4 from J, leaving 11 bases between them. The CDR3 has 12 amino acids. Study findings and constraints: Reportedly, close to half of spike-specific TCRs are directed against unmutated variant regions.

Combined were second doses at about 4 or about 12 weeks. The rearrangement uses TRBV5-8 and TRBJ1-2; tentative D call: TRBD1 (5 bases). Sequenced here: peripheral blood, sampled 28 days after the second AZD1222 dose. The source of this sequence is an adult who received the AZD1222 COVID-19 vaccine. CDR3 sequence: CASDRDGYGYTF. CDR3 bases: TGTGCCAGCGACCGGGACGGCTATGGCTACACCTTC.